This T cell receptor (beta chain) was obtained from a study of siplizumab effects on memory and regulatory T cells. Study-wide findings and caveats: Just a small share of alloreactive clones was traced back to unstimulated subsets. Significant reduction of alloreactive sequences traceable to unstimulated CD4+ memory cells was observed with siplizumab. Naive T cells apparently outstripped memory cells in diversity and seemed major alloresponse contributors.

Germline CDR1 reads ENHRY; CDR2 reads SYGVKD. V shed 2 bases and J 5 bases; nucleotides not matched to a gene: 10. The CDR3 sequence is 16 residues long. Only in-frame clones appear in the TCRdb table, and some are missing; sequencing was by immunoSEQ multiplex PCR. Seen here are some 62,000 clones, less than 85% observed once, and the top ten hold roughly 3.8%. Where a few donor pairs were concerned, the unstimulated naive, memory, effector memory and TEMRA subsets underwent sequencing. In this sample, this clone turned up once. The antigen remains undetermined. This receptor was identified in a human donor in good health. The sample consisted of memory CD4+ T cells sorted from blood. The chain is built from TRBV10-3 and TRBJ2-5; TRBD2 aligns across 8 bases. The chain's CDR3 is CAISEQERGSWETQYF. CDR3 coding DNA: TGTGCCATCAGTGAGCAGGAGCGGGGGTCGTGGGAGACCCAGTACTTC.